One and the same sample provided the 26 T cell receptor beta chains below, sequenced in a study of T cell repertoires in cytomegalovirus infection. TCRdb re-derived calls from the reads in MiXCR, one entry per CDR3 protein. Among 200,000 or so distinct CDR3 sequences listed, approximately 19% were seen once. The sample consisted of PBMCs. The receptors come from a human donor in good health (CMV status not recorded). Some clones in this sample may be carry-over from other donors' samples.

In its sample, this clonotype was seen many times. The chain uses TRBV11-3 and TRBJ1-2; 11 bases agree with TRBD1. Germline V gene data show CDR1 as SGHNT and CDR2 as YENEEA. Trimming took 5 bases from V and 3 from J; bases not matched to a gene: 11. This CDR3 has 17 residues. This chain's CDR3 is CASSLGQGASEDYGYTF. The CDR3, as DNA: TGTGCCAGCAGCCTCGGACAGGGGGCCTCGGAAGACTATGGCTACACCTTC.

The chain has TRBV18 and TRBJ2-6, with TRBD2 as a possible D gene (5 bases). The ends were cut back, 2 bases at V and 4 bases at J, with 15 bases in the middle. There are 17 residues in the CDR3. Germline V gene data show CDR1 as KGHSH and CDR2 as LQKENI. The CDR3: CASSPTASGSGANVLTF. The DNA for the CDR3 is TGTGCCAGCTCACCAACCGCTTCGGGGTCGGGGGCCAACGTCCTGACTTTC.

The table lists this clonotype with a few counts. This sequence joins TRBV6-2 or TRBV6-3 and TRBJ2-7, with D perhaps TRBD2 (5 bases). Deletions cut 2 bases from V and 1 base from J, with 12 bases between. Germline V gene data show CDR1 as MNHEY and CDR2 as SVGEGT. The CDR3 sequence is 15 residues long. CDR3 amino acids: CASSYRGSGSYEQYF. The CDR3 DNA reads as TGTGCCAGCAGTTACCGGGGAAGTGGGTCCTACGAGCAGTACTTC.

This chain joins TRBV9 and TRBJ2-1; D might be TRBD1 (6 bases). The ends were cut back, 0 bases at V and 1 base at J, with 8 bases in the middle. Per the germline V gene, CDR1 is SGDLS and CDR2 is YYNGEE. The CDR3 has 15 residues. The CDR3 DNA is TGTGCCAGCAGCGTAGTGGGGGCTTCCTACAATGAGCAGTTCTTC. It translates to CASSVVGASYNEQFF.

The chain is built from TRBV6-5 and TRBJ1-1, with 7 bases identical to TRBD1. The CDR3 contains 14 residues. Germline V lookup: CDR1 MNHEY, CDR2 SVGAGI. V was clipped by 4 bases and J by 1 base; unmatched bases: 3. CDR3 DNA: TGTGCCAGCAGTTCCCGACAGGGGAACACTGAAGCTTTCTTT. This encodes CASSSRQGNTEAFF.

This clonotype was detected a few times. J is TRBJ2-2 and V is TRBV20-1; TRBD2 is a possible D gene (6 bases). Trimming removed 4 bases from V and 0 bases from J, with 15 bases in between. From germline, CDR1 is DFQATT and CDR2 SNEGSKA (reference sequence). The CDR3 is 16 amino acids. Here the CDR3 DNA reads TGCAGTGCTATCCTCCGCTCGGGGGCGAACACCGGGGAGCTGTTTTTT. Protein: CSAILRSGANTGELFF.

The chain is built from TRBV6-6 and TRBJ2-7; 10 bases are a match to TRBD2. The CDR3 runs 16 residues. The V and J ends lost 0 bases and 3 bases, in that order; junction bases with no gene match: 5. Germline V gene sequence: CDR1 MNHNY, CDR2 SVGAGI (reference sequence). The CDR3: CASSYSGGTSDYEQYF. The CDR3 nucleotides read TGTGCCAGCAGTTACTCGGGTGGGACTAGCGACTACGAGCAGTACTTC.

This clonotype was seen only a few times. The chain combines TRBV15 with TRBJ2-3, with a possible D match to TRBD2 (6 bases). The CDR3 consists of 16 residues. Germline V CDR1 and CDR2: LNHNV, YYDKDF (reference sequence). V was cut by 3 bases and J by 3 bases, with 16 bases left in between. Here the CDR3 DNA reads TGTGCCACCAGCAGCGTTGGAGGGATCCAGACAGATACGCAGTATTTT. This gives the protein CATSSVGGIQTDTQYF.

The chain combines TRBV6-1 with TRBJ2-7; a weak D match, TRBD2 (6 bases). Per germline, CDR1 MNHNS and CDR2 SASEGT. Trimming left V 8 bases short and J 1 base short, with 9 bases between. This CDR3 is 12 amino acids long. This chain's CDR3 is CASGSGSYEQYF. Written as DNA, the CDR3 is TGTGCCAGCGGGAGCGGGTCCTACGAGCAGTACTTC.

This clonotype was detected a few times. V usage is TRBV6-2 or TRBV6-3 and J usage is TRBJ2-2, with D hard to call. CDR1 and CDR2 (germline): MNHEY, SVGEGT. The CDR3 extends over 15 amino acids. The V end lost 6 bases, the J end lost 2 bases, and 13 bases lay between the germline ends. This CDR3 is CASSRSSANTGELFF. The CDR3 DNA reads as TGTGCCAGCAGCCGAAGCAGCGCAAACACCGGGGAGCTGTTTTTT.

This chain links TRBV24-1 with TRBJ2-1; D is undetermined. The CDR3 covers 12 residues. V lost 9 bases and J lost 10, with 15 bases in between. The V gene's germline CDR1 is KGHDR and CDR2 SFDVKD. The CDR3 DNA is TGTGCCACCTCATCAATTGTCGGGGAGCAGTTCTTC. As protein: CATSSIVGEQFF.

This clonotype has only one observation. V is TRBV18 and J is TRBJ2-1; a weak D match, TRBD1 (6 bases). Trimming pared 6 bases from V and 8 bases from J, leaving 14 bases between. CDR3 length equals 13 residues. The germline CDR1 and CDR2 sequences are KGHSH and LQKENI. The CDR3 DNA reads TGTGCCAGCTCCCTACTACAGGGAGATGAGCAGTTCTTC. The encoded protein is CASSLLQGDEQFF.

This clonotype was observed a handful of times. The rearrangement links TRBV20-1 to TRBJ2-5, with 7 nucleotides matching TRBD2. V was pared by 5 bases and J by 5 bases, with 8 bases of the junction left unmatched. CDR1 is DFQATT, CDR2 SNEGSKA, per germline (reference sequence). The CDR3 runs 13 residues. CDR3 sequence: CSAPGLPTETQYF. The CDR3 coding sequence is TGCAGTGCTCCGGGACTACCAACGGAGACCCAGTACTTC.

The genes are TRBV29-1 and TRBJ1-2, with 7 bases identical to TRBD1. Germline CDR1 SQVTM, CDR2 ANQGSEA. CDR3 size: 12 residues. The J segment lost 7 bases and the V segment lost 4 bases, leaving 6 bases of the junction unmatched. The CDR3 DNA follows: TGCAGCGTTGGAGGGACAGACTCTGGCTACACCTTC. It translates to CSVGGTDSGYTF.

This clonotype has more than one count but fewer than ten. The chain is built from TRBV7-3 and TRBJ1-1; perhaps TRBD1 as D (5 bases). This CDR3 spans 14 amino acids. The V gene's germline CDR1 is SGHTA and CDR2 FQGTGA. The V end was cut by 0 bases, the J end by 3 bases, with 8 bases between. Here the CDR3 DNA reads TGTGCCAGCAGCTTAACGGGGCCGGACACTGAAGCTTTCTTT. Residues: CASSLTGPDTEAFF.

This chain connects TRBV6-1 to TRBJ2-1; 12 positions agree with TRBD2. CDR1 and CDR2 (germline): MNHNS, SASEGT. J gave up 7 bases and V 7 bases, and 5 bases lay outside the gene matches. The CDR3 is 14 amino acids. The CDR3 bases are TGTGCCAGCACCGAGGGACTAGCGGGTAATGAGCAGTTCTTC. It translates to CASTEGLAGNEQFF.

This sequence joins TRBV5-1 and TRBJ2-2; either TRBD1 or TRBD2 may supply D (5 bases each). V was trimmed by 5 bases and J by 2 bases, leaving 16 bases between them. The CDR3 is 16 residues long. Germline V gene data show CDR1 as SGHRS and CDR2 as YFSETQ. DNA of the CDR3: TGCGCCAGCAGGTGGGACCTCCTGACCAACACCGGGGAGCTGTTTTTT. Residues: CASRWDLLTNTGELFF.

Many counts were recorded for this clonotype. The V and J genes are TRBV7-2 and TRBJ2-5, with a weak D call TRBD1 (6 bases). V lost 5 bases, J lost 7 bases, and 14 bases lay in between. The CDR3 is 13 residues long. Germline-derived CDR1 and CDR2 are SGHTA and FQGNSA. CDR3 loop: CASSQGHSRTQYF. CDR3 sequence (DNA): TGTGCCAGCAGCCAGGGGCACTCCAGGACCCAGTACTTC. Looking up the rest from reference TRBV7-2 and TRBJ2-5 gives the full variable domain: GAGVSQSPSNKVTEKGKDVELRCDPISGHTALYWYRQSLGQGLEFLIYFQGNSAPDKSGLPSDRFSAERTGGSVSTLTIQRTQQEDSAVYLCASSQGHSRTQYFGPGTRLLVL.

J is TRBJ2-1 and V is TRBV19; TRBD2 aligns across 16 bases. Looked up from germline, CDR1 is LNHDA and CDR2 is SQIVND (reference sequence). The V gene end was trimmed by 7 bases and the J gene end by 6 bases; junction bases not matched to a gene: 15. This CDR3 is 19 amino acids long. DNA for the CDR3: TGTGCCAGTACTAAAAACCCCCCGGGACTAGCGGGAGGGCGCAATGAGCAGTTCTTC. Translation: CASTKNPPGLAGGRNEQFF.

This clonotype has a count of ten or more. The chain couples TRBV7-9 to TRBJ2-7; weak D call: TRBD1 (6 bases). The CDR3 covers 14 residues. Germline V CDR1 and CDR2: SEHNR, FQNEAQ (reference sequence). The V and J ends lost 3 bases and 2 bases respectively, with 11 bases between them. The DNA for the CDR3 is TGTGCCAGCAGCTTTCTGACAGGTACCTACGAGCAGTACTTC. It translates to CASSFLTGTYEQYF. The full variable domain, in which reference TRBV7-9 and TRBJ2-7 provide the parts outside the CDR3, is DTGVSQNPRHKITKRGQNVTFRCDPISEHNRLYWYRQTLGQGPEFLTYFQNEAQLEKSRLLSDRFSAERPKGSFSTLEIQRTEQGDSAMYLCASSFLTGTYEQYFGPGTRLTVT.

This clonotype occurred many times. The gene calls are TRBV7-2 and TRBJ1-1; no clear D. CDR3 length: 15 amino acids. Germline lookup yields CDR1 SGHTA and CDR2 FQGNSA. Trimming removed 5 bases from V and 0 bases from J, with 13 bases in between. CDR3 bases: TGTGCCAGCAGCCCACAACAGTTTTTGAACACTGAAGCTTTCTTT. It codes for CASSPQQFLNTEAFF.

There are a few counts of this clonotype. This rearrangement joins TRBV20-1 to TRBJ2-7; D tentatively reads TRBD1 or TRBD2 (6 bases each). Deletions cut 6 bases from V and 3 bases from J, with 21 bases between. The germline V gene has CDR1 DFQATT and CDR2 SNEGSKA (reference sequence). The CDR3 runs to 15 residues. The CDR3 protein is CSAQGTGATGYEQYF. The CDR3 nucleotides read TGCAGTGCCCAGGGGACTGGAGCAACAGGCTACGAGCAGTACTTC.

The chain has TRBV6-2 or TRBV6-3 and TRBJ2-3; unclear D gene. V gave up 6 bases and J gave up 5 bases, with 12 bases separating them. The V gene's germline CDR1 is MNHEY and CDR2 SVGEGT. The CDR3 totals 13 residues. The CDR3 loop is CASSVGYQDTQYF. The CDR3 DNA reads TGTGCCAGCAGCGTGGGGTACCAAGATACGCAGTATTTT.

This clonotype was counted at least ten times. The chain recombines TRBV14 with TRBJ1-1, with a possible D match to TRBD1 (6 bases). Germline CDR1 SGHDN, CDR2 FVKESK. Between the trimmed V and J ends, which lost 4 bases and 2 bases, there was a span of 14 bases. This CDR3 is built from 15 residues. In DNA form, the CDR3 reads TGTGCCAGCAGCCCATGGCCAGGGGAAAACACTGAAGCTTTCTTT. Its translation is CASSPWPGENTEAFF. Filled out from reference TRBV14 and TRBJ1-1, the complete variable domain reads EAGVTQFPSHSVIEKGQTVTLRCDPISGHDNLYWYRRVMGKEIKFLLHFVKESKQDESGMPNNRFLAERTGGTYSTLKVQPAELEDSGVYFCASSPWPGENTEAFFGQGTRLTVV.

The rearrangement links TRBV15 to TRBJ2-5, with TRBD2 identical over 12 bases. In germline, CDR1 is LNHNV, CDR2 YYDKDF (reference sequence). This CDR3 has 14 residues. The trim removed 8 bases at V and 2 bases at J, leaving 3 bases unmatched. The CDR3 is CATRGTSGQETQYF. CDR3 DNA: TGTGCCACCCGGGGGACTAGCGGGCAAGAGACCCAGTACTTC.

J is TRBJ2-7 and V is TRBV28; D is perhaps TRBD2 (6 bases). V lost 5 bases and J 5 bases, leaving 16 bases between the germline ends. The CDR3 spans 14 residues. CDR1 MDHEN and CDR2 SYDVKM come from the germline V gene. This chain's CDR3 is CASSPRRAPHEQYF. CDR3 nucleotides: TGTGCCAGCAGTCCTCGGAGGGCCCCCCACGAGCAGTACTTC.